The following is a T cell receptor beta chain sequence with its context. Its cognate antigen is unknown. This specimen comes from a study of CD8 T cell repertoires and HIV-1 epitope variants. This CDR3 is 12 amino acids long. Germline V gene lookup returns CDR1 GTSNPN and CDR2 SVGIG (reference sequence). The V gene lost 2 bases and the J gene lost 5 bases, with 9 bases spanning the gap. The repertoire was sequenced with immunoSEQ multiplex PCR; TCRdb's copy has only in-frame clones and lacks some. This sample yields about 2,400 clones, of which approximately 65% are seen a single time; 40% to 60% belongs to the top ten.

Sequencing input: cultured CD8+ T cells derived from PBMCs. The sequence was collected from a male donor with HIV. The V and J genes are TRBV30 and TRBJ1-1; no clear D gene. The CDR3 DNA reads as TGTGCCTGGAGTCAGGCGGAGACTGAAGCTTTCTTT. It translates to CAWSQAETEAFF. The complete variable domain, with remaining parts taken from reference TRBV30 and TRBJ1-1, reads SQTIHQWPATLVQPVGSPLSLECTVEGTSNPNLYWYRQAAGRGLQLLFYSVGIGQISSEVPQNLSASRPQDRQFILSSKKLLLSDSGFYLCAWSQAETEAFFGQGTRLTVV.